This TCR beta chain was sequenced during a study of post-analysis software for immune sequencing data. Study-level information: The study covered relapsing-remitting, secondary progressive and progressive-relapsing courses of multiple sclerosis.

Study findings and constraints: Among multiple sclerosis patients, normalized Chao1 diversity was significantly below that of controls. Four to six TRBV segments were more frequent in patients than controls; TRBV5-6, TRBV5-1 and TRBV20-1 belonged to this group.

The CDR3 loop spans 13 amino acids. CDR1 SQVTM and CDR2 ANQGSEA come from the germline V gene. Between the trimmed V and J ends, which lost 4 bases and 5 bases, there was a span of 14 bases. Each TCR beta cDNA library carried unique molecular identifiers. T cells numbering roughly 0.95 to 10 million yielded roughly 0.5 million cDNA molecules. TCRdb itself ran the PCR reads through MiXCR, one entry per CDR3 protein. The table has roughly 800,000 distinct CDR3 sequences, roughly 27% seen once; the top ten hold 0.56%. Regarding this clonotype: Its antigen is still unknown.

V and J are TRBV29-1 and TRBJ2-5; TRBD1 might be the D (5 bases). The clonotype originates from a girl aged 10 to 17 with multiple sclerosis. Sequencing was done on a sample of blood. The CDR3 DNA sequence: TGCAGCGTTGGTGTAGGGGCCCGGGAGACCCAGTACTTC. Translating it yields CSVGVGARETQYF.